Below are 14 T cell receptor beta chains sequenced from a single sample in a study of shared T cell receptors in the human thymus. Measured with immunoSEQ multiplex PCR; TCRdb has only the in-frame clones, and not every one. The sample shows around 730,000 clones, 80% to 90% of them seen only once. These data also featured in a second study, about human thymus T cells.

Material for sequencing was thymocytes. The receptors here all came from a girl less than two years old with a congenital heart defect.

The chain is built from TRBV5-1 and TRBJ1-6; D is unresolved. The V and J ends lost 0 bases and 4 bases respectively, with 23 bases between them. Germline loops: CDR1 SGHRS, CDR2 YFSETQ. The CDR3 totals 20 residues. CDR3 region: CASSLGGITRTEKYNSPLHF. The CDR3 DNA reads TGCGCCAGCAGCTTGGGCGGGATAACCCGGACGGAGAAATATAATTCACCCCTCCACTTT.

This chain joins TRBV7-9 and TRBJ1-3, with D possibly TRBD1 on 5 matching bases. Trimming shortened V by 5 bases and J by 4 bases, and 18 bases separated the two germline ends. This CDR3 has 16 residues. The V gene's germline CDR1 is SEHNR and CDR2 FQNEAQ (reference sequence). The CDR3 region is CASSPQGRGGGNTIYF. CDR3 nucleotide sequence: TGTGCCAGCAGCCCCCAAGGAAGGGGAGGGGGAAACACCATATATTTT. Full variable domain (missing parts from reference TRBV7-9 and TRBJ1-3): DTGVSQNPRHKITKRGQNVTFRCDPISEHNRLYWYRQTLGQGPEFLTYFQNEAQLEKSRLLSDRFSAERPKGSFSTLEIQRTEQGDSAMYLCASSPQGRGGGNTIYFGEGSWLTVV.

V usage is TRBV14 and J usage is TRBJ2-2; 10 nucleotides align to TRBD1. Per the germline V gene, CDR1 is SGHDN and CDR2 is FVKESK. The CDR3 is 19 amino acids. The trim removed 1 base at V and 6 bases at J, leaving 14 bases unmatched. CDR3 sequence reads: CASSQAGRDRGFGPGELFF. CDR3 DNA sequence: TGTGCCAGCAGCCAAGCGGGGCGGGACAGGGGTTTTGGTCCCGGGGAGCTGTTTTTT.

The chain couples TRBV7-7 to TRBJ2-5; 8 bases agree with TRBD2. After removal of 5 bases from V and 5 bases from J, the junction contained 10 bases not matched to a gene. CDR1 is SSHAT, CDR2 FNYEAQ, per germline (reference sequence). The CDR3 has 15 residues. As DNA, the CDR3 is TGTGCCAGCAGCCCGACTAGCGTAGACGAGGAGACCCAGTACTTC. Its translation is CASSPTSVDEETQYF.

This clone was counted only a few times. CDR3 DNA: TGTGCCAGCAGCTTACTCCCTCCAACGGTCTCTGGGGCCAACGTCCTGACTTTC. It codes for CASSLLPPTVSGANVLTF. V and J are TRBV7-9 and TRBJ2-6; D unresolved. There are 18 residues in the CDR3. V lost 2 bases to trimming and J lost 0 bases, with 14 bases between them. Germline values: CDR1 SEHNR, CDR2 FQNEAQ (reference sequence).

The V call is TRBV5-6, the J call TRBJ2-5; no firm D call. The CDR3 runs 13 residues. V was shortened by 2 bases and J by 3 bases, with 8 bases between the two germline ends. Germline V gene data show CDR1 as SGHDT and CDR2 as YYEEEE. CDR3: CASSFLREETQYF. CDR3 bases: TGTGCCAGCAGCTTCCTCCGTGAAGAGACCCAGTACTTC.

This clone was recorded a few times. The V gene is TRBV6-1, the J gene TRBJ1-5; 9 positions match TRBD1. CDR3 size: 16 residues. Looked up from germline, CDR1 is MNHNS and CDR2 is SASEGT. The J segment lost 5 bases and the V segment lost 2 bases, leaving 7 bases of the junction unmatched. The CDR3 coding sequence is TGTGCCAGCAGTGAAATACAGGGGGCGAGGGATCAGCCCCAGCATTTT. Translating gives CASSEIQGARDQPQHF.

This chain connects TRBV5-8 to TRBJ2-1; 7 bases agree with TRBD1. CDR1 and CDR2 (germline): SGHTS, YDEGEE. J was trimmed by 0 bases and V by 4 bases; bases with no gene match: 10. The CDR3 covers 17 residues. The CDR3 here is CASSPKNRGTSYNEQFF. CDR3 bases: TGTGCCAGCAGCCCTAAGAACAGGGGAACCTCCTACAATGAGCAGTTCTTC.

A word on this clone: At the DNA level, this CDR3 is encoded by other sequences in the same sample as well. Here the CDR3 reads CASREGADTGELFF. The CDR3, as DNA: TGTGCCAGCAGAGAGGGGGCGGACACCGGGGAGCTGTTTTTT. The chain employs TRBV2 and TRBJ2-2; 7 positions agree with TRBD1. Unmatched junction bases numbered 4, after V lost 6 bases and J lost 3 bases. Germline V CDR1 and CDR2: SNHLY, FYNNEI. This CDR3 region has 14 residues.

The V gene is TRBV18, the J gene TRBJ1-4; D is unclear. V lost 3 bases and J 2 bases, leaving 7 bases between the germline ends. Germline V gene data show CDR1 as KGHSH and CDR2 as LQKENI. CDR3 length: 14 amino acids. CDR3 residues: CASSPHSTNEKLFF. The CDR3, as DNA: TGTGCCAGCTCACCGCACAGTACTAATGAAAAACTGTTTTTT.

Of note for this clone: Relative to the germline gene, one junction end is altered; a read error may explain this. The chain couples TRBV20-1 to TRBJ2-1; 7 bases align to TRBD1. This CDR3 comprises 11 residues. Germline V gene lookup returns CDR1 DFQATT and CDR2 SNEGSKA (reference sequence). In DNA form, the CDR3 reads TGCAGTGCTAGAGGCGGACAGGCGATAGTCTTC. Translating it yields CSARGGQAIVF.

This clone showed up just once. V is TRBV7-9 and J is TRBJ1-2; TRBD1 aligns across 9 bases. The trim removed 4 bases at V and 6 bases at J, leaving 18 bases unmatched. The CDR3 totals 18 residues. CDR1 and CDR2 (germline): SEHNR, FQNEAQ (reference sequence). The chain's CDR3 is CASSSSYRGLNPLDGYTF. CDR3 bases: TGTGCCAGCAGCTCATCGTACAGGGGGCTAAACCCGCTGGATGGCTACACCTTC.

In nucleotides, the CDR3 is TGTGCCAGCAGCTGGGGACAGGGAGTTGGCTATGGCTACACCTTC. Translated, it gives CASSWGQGVGYGYTF. The chain recombines TRBV5-6 with TRBJ1-2, with 9 bases fitting TRBD1. Trimming took 3 bases from V and 4 from J; bases not matched to a gene: 7. The CDR3 is 15 residues long. From germline, CDR1 is SGHDT and CDR2 YYEEEE.

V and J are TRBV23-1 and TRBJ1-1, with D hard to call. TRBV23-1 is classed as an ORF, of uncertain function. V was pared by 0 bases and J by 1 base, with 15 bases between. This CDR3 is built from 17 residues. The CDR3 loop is CASSQSGNGHRNTEAFF. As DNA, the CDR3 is TGCGCCAGCAGTCAATCCGGGAACGGGCATAGGAACACTGAAGCTTTCTTT.